This is a list of T cell receptor beta chains from one sample in a study of blood T cell repertoires in COVID-19. The data were produced by immunoSEQ multiplex PCR, yet TCRdb's version contains in-frame clones alone and is incomplete. This repertoire shows about 190,000 clones, around 87% found once; its top ten account for about 0.59%. The source material was peripheral blood. These TCRs come from a man aged 45-65 years with acute or convalescent COVID-19. CDR3s leave out the opening cysteine and the closing phenylalanine or tryptophan. A D gene is named only where the DNA matches it firmly.

CDR3: ASRTQGLNTEAF
J: TRBJ1-1
D: NA
V: TRBV28

CDR3: ASSHILATTEELF
J: TRBJ2-2
D: TRBD2
V: TRBV3-1/TRBV3-2

CDR3: ASGLYPPSSSSYEQY
J: TRBJ2-7
D: NA
V: TRBV2

CDR3: ASRDRFPNEKLF
J: TRBJ1-4
D: NA
V: TRBV2

CDR3: SVTGTGKYNEQF
J: TRBJ2-1
D: TRBD1
V: TRBV29-1

CDR3: ATTGLNYGYT
J: TRBJ1-2
D: NA
V: TRBV28

CDR3: ASSFQSGGNEQF
J: TRBJ2-1
D: TRBD2
V: TRBV11-2

CDR3: ASRKLAGRPDTQY
J: TRBJ2-3
D: TRBD2
V: TRBV10-2

CDR3: ASSRSLQGYGNTEAF
J: TRBJ1-1
D: NA
V: TRBV9

CDR3: ASSLDFPLGQGNYGYT
J: TRBJ1-2
D: TRBD1
V: TRBV5-8

CDR3: ASGTSTDTQY
J: TRBJ2-3
D: NA
V: TRBV12-3/TRBV12-4

CDR3: ASSPRVSGANVLT
J: TRBJ2-6
D: NA
V: TRBV7-3

CDR3: ASSLVPAGELF
J: TRBJ2-2
D: NA
V: TRBV11-3

CDR3: ASSSKTGVSYEQY
J: TRBJ2-7
D: NA
V: TRBV5-4

CDR3: ASSQAGSSYNEQF
J: TRBJ2-1
D: NA
V: TRBV3-1/TRBV3-2

CDR3: ATSREDRSSYEQY
J: TRBJ2-7
D: TRBD1
V: TRBV15

CDR3: ASSPTSGSHTYEQY
J: TRBJ2-7
D: TRBD2
V: TRBV7-2

CDR3: ASSVLVPTDTQY
J: TRBJ2-3
D: NA
V: TRBV9

CDR3: ASSVGTSGAVDTQY
J: TRBJ2-3
D: TRBD2
V: TRBV7-2

CDR3: ASSPQFGGDGNEQF
J: TRBJ2-1
D: TRBD2
V: TRBV28

CDR3: ASSIQDRNSPLH
J: TRBJ1-6
D: NA
V: TRBV19

CDR3: ASSYSVRDREIEQF
J: TRBJ2-1
D: TRBD1
V: TRBV6-5